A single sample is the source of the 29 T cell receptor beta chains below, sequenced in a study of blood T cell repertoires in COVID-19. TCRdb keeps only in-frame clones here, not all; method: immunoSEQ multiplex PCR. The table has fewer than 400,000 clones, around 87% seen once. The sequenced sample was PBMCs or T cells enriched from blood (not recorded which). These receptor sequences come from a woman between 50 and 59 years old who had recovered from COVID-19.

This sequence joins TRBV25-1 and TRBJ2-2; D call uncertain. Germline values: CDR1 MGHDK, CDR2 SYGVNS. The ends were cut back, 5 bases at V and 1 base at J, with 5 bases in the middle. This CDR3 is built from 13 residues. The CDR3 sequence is CASSRGNTGELFF. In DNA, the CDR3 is TGTGCCAGCAGTCGAGGGAACACCGGGGAGCTGTTTTTT.

In DNA, the CDR3 is TGCGCCAGCAGCTTGGACAGTGGTGAGCAGTTCTTC. It yields the protein CASSLDSGEQFF. This chain uses TRBV5-1 with TRBJ2-1; D gene unclear. Germline-derived CDR1 and CDR2 are SGHRS and YFSETQ. The CDR3 spans 12 residues. V was trimmed by 0 bases and J by 9 bases, leaving 7 bases between them.

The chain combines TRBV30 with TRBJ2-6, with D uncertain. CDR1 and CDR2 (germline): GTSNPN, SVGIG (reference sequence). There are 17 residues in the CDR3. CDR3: CATTIILKNSGANVLTF. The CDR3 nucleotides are TGTGCGACAACGATAATCCTAAAAAACTCTGGGGCCAACGTCCTGACTTTC.

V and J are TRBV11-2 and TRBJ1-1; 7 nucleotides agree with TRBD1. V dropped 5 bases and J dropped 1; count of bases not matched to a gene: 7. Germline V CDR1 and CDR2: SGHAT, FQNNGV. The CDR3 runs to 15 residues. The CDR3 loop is CASSPKNRGNTEAFF. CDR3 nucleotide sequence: TGTGCCAGCAGCCCCAAAAACAGGGGGAACACTGAAGCTTTCTTT.

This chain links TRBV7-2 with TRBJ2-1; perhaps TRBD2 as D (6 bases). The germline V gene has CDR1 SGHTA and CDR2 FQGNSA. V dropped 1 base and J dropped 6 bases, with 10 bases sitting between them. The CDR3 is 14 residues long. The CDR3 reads CASSLVGSGNEQFF. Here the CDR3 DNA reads TGTGCCAGCAGCTTAGTAGGTAGCGGCAATGAGCAGTTCTTC.

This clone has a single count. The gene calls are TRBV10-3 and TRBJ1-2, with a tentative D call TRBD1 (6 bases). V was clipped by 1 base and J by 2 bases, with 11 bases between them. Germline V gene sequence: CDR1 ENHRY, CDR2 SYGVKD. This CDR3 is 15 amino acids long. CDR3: CAISEFEGVNYGYTF. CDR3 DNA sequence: TGTGCCATCAGTGAGTTCGAGGGGGTAAACTATGGCTACACCTTC.

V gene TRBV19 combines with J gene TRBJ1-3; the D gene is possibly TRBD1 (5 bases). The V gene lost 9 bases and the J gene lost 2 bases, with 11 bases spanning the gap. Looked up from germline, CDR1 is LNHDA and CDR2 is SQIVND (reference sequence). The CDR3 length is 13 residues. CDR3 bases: TGTGCCAGCAAGACAGCCGCTGGAAACACCATATATTTT. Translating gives CASKTAAGNTIYF.

The CDR3 DNA sequence: TGTGCCAGCACTCCCGGACAGTCTCCCACCGGGGAGCTGTTTTTT. Translating gives CASTPGQSPTGELFF. The rearrangement links TRBV28 to TRBJ2-2; D is perhaps TRBD1 (6 bases). The ends were cut back, 7 bases at V and 4 bases at J, with 16 bases in the middle. Germline-derived CDR1 and CDR2 are MDHEN and SYDVKM. The CDR3 is made up of 15 amino acids.

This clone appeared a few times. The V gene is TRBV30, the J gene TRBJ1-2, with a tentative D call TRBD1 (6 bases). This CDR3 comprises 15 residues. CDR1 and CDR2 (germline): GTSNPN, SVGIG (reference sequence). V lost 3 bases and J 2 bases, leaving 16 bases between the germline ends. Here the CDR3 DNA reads TGTGCCTGGAGAGGGGGATCCTCCGGGAACTATGGCTACACCTTC. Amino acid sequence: CAWRGGSSGNYGYTF. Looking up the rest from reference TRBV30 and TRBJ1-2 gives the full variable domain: SQTIHQWPATLVQPVGSPLSLECTVEGTSNPNLYWYRQAAGRGLQLLFYSVGIGQISSEVPQNLSASRPQDRQFILSSKKLLLSDSGFYLCAWRGGSSGNYGYTFGSGTRLTVV.

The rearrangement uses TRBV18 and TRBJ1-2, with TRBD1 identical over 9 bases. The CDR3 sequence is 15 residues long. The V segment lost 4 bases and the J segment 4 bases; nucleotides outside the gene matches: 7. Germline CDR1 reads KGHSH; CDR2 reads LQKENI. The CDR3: CASSLGQGRTYGYTF. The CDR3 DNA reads TGTGCCAGCTCACTGGGACAGGGTCGGACCTATGGCTACACCTTC.

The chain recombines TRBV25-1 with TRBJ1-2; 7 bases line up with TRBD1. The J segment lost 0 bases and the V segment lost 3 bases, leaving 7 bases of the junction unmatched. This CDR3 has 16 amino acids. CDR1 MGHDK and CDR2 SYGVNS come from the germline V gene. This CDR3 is CASSDFQGEANYGYTF. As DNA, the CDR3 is TGTGCCAGCAGTGATTTTCAGGGGGAAGCTAACTATGGCTACACCTTC.

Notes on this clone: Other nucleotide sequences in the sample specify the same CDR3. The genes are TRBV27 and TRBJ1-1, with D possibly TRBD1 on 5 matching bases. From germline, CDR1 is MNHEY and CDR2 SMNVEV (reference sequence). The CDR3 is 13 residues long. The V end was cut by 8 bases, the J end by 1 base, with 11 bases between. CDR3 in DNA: TGTGCCAGCGGACCCACAGGGAACACTGAAGCTTTCTTT. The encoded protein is CASGPTGNTEAFF.

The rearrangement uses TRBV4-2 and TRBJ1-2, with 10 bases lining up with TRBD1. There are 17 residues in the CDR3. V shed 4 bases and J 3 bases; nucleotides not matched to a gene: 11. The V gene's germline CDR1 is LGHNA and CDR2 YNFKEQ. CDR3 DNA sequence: TGTGCCAGCAGCCCTACAGGGGACAGGGGATCGGACTATGGCTACACCTTC. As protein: CASSPTGDRGSDYGYTF.

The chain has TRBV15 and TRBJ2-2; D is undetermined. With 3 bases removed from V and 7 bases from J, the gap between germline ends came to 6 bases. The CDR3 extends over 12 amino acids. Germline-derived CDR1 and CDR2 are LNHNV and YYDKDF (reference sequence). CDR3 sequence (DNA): TGTGCCACCAGCAGTATCAGCGGGGAGCTGTTTTTT. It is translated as CATSSISGELFF.

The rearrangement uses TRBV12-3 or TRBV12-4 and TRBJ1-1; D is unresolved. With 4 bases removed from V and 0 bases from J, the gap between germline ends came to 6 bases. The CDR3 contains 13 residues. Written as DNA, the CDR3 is TGTGCCAGCAGTTATCAGGTGAACACTGAAGCTTTCTTT. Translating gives CASSYQVNTEAFF.

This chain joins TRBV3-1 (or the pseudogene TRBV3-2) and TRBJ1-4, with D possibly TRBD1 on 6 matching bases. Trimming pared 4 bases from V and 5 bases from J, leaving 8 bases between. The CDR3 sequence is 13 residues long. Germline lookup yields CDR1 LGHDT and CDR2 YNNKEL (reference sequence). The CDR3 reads CASSRTANEKLFF. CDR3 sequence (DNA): TGTGCCAGCAGCCGGACAGCGAATGAAAAACTGTTTTTT.

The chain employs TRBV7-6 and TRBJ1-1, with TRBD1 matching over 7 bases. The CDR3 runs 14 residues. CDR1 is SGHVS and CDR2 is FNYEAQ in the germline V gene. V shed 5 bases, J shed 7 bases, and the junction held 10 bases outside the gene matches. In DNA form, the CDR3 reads TGTGCCAGCAGCCTGACAGGGTTGTATGATGAAGCTTTCTTT. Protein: CASSLTGLYDEAFF.

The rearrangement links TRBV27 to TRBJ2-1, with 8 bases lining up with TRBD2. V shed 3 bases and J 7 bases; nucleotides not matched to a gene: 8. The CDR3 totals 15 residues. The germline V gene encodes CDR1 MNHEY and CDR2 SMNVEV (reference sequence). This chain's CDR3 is CASSFLGGAANEQFF. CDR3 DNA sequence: TGTGCCAGCAGTTTTCTCGGGGGGGCGGCAAATGAGCAGTTCTTC.

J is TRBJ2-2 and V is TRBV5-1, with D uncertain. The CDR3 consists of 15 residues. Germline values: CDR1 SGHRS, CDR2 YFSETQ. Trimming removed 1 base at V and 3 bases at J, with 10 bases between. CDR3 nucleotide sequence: TGCGCCAGCAGCTTGTTCCGGGTGTACACCGGGGAGCTGTTTTTT. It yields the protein CASSLFRVYTGELFF.

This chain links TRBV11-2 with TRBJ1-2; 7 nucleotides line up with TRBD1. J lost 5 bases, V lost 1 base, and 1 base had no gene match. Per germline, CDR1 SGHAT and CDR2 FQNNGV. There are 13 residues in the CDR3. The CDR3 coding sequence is TGTGCCAGCAGCTTAGCAGGGGGTTATGGCTACACCTTC. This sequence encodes CASSLAGGYGYTF.

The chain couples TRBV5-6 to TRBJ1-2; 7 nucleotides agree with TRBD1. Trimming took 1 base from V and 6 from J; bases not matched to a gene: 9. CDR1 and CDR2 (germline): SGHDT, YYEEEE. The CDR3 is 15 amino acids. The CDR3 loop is CASSLYRGTSHGYTF. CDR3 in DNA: TGTGCCAGCAGCTTGTACAGGGGAACGTCGCATGGCTACACCTTC.

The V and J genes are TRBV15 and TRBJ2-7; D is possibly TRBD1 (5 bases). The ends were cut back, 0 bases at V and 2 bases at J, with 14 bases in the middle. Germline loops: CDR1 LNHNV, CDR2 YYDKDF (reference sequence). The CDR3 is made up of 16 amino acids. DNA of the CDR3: TGTGCCACCAGCAGAGATCGGAGACAGCAGACCTACGAGCAGTACTTC. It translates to CATSRDRRQQTYEQYF.

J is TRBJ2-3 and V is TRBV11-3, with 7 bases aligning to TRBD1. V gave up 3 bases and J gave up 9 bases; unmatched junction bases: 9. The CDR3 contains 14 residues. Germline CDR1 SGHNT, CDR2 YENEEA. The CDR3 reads CASSFSGSQGTQYF. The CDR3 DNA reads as TGTGCCAGCAGCTTTTCGGGGTCACAGGGGACGCAGTATTTT.

The CDR3 region is CASRGTGKAYEQYF. The CDR3 DNA follows: TGTGCCAGCAGAGGGACAGGGAAAGCCTACGAGCAGTACTTC. The chain uses TRBV28 and TRBJ2-7; 9 positions agree with TRBD1. The CDR3 length is 14 residues. After removal of 6 bases from V and 2 bases from J, the junction contained 5 bases not matched to a gene. CDR1 is MDHEN and CDR2 is SYDVKM in the germline V gene. Together with reference TRBV28 and TRBJ2-7, the CDR3 gives the full variable domain: DVKVTQSSRYLVKRTGEKVFLECVQDMDHENMFWYRQDPGLGLRLIYFSYDVKMKEKGDIPEGYSVSREKKERFSLILESASTNQTSMYLCASRGTGKAYEQYFGPGTRLTVT.

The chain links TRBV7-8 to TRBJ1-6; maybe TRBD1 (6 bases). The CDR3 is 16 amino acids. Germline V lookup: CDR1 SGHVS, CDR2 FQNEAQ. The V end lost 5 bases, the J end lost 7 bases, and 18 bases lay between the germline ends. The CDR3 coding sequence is TGTGCCAGCAGCCTACCAATACGACAGGAGAATTCACCCCTCCACTTT. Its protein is CASSLPIRQENSPLHF.

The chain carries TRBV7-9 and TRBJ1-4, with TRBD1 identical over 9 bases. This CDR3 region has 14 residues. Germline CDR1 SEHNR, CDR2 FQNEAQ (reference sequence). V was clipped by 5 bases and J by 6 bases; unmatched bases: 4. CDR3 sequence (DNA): TGTGCCAGCAGCCGGGACAGGGCCTATGAAAAACTGTTTTTT. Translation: CASSRDRAYEKLFF.

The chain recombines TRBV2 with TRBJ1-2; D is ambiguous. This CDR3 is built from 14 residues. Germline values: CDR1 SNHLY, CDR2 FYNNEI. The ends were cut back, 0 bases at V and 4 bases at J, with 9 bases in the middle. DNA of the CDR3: TGTGCCAGCAGTGAAGCCCTCGGACTCTATGGCTACACCTTC. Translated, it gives CASSEALGLYGYTF. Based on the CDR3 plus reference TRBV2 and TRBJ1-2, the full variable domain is EPEVTQTPSHQVTQMGQEVILRCVPISNHLYFYWYRQILGQKVEFLVSFYNNEISEKSEIFDDQFSVERPDGSNFTLKIRSTKLEDSAMYFCASSEALGLYGYTFGSGTRLTVV.

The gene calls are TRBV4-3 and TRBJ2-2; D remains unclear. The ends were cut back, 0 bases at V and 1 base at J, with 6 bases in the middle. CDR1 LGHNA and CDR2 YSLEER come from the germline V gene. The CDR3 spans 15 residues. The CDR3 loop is CASSQDLLNTGELFF. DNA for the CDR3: TGCGCCAGCAGCCAAGATCTTCTGAACACCGGGGAGCTGTTTTTT.

DNA for the CDR3: TGTGCCTGGAGTGGCGGGCTAGGCTACACCTTC. It encodes CAWSGGLGYTF. This chain links TRBV30 with TRBJ1-2; D is undetermined. The V end lost 1 base, the J end lost 8 bases, and 8 bases lay between the germline ends. This CDR3 has 11 residues. Germline V CDR1 and CDR2: GTSNPN, SVGIG (reference sequence).